Below are 5 T cell receptor beta chains sequenced from a single sample in a study of CD8 T cells in ankylosing spondylitis. Their recognized antigens are unknown. TCRdb recomputed calls from the 5' RACE reads with MiXCR, one row per CDR3 protein. Of fewer than 650,000 distinct CDR3 sequences listed, roughly an eighth were seen once; the top ten hold approximately 6.2%. Whole-study findings and limits: Seemingly distinctive of ankylosing spondylitis blood was a TCR beta motif formed by eight highly homologous variants.

The sequenced sample consisted of blood, either unsorted or a sorted T cell fraction (not recorded which). These receptors were obtained from a male donor with ankylosing spondylitis.

The table lists this clonotype with a few counts. The genes are TRBV27 and TRBJ1-2; 7 bases match TRBD1. Per germline, CDR1 MNHEY and CDR2 SMNVEV (reference sequence). V dropped 4 bases and J dropped 4; count of bases not matched to a gene: 3. The CDR3 is 13 amino acids. The CDR3 loop reads CASSSGTVYGYTF. The DNA of the CDR3 is TGTGCCAGCAGTTCCGGGACAGTCTATGGCTACACCTTC.

V and J are TRBV7-2 and TRBJ1-4; tentatively, D is TRBD1 (5 bases). Between the trimmed V and J ends, which lost 5 bases and 8 bases, there was a span of 18 bases. The CDR3 has 15 residues. CDR1 and CDR2 (germline): SGHTA, FQGNSA. CDR3 residues: CASSPLRGAGEKLFF. The CDR3 region has the DNA TGTGCCAGCAGCCCGCTTAGAGGGGCCGGAGAAAAACTGTTTTTT.

This clonotype came up a few times. J is TRBJ2-4 and V is TRBV10-3; no clear D. The CDR3 consists of 12 residues. Trimming removed 0 bases from V and 9 bases from J, with 6 bases in between. Germline CDR1 ENHRY, CDR2 SYGVKD. CDR3 DNA sequence: TGTGCCATCAGTGAGTCGCAGGTCATTCAGTACTTC. Encoded protein: CAISESQVIQYF.

This clonotype was seen more than once but under ten times. This chain's CDR3 is CASGYRGESYNEQFF. The CDR3 DNA sequence: TGTGCCAGCGGGTATCGGGGGGAATCCTACAATGAGCAGTTCTTC. The rearrangement joins TRBV9 to TRBJ2-1, with 7 positions matching TRBD2. V shed 7 bases, J shed 1 base, and the junction held 8 bases outside the gene matches. The V gene's germline CDR1 is SGDLS and CDR2 YYNGEE. The CDR3 length is 15 residues.

This clonotype occurred a few times. CDR3 amino acids: CASSLLGDTGELFF. The CDR3 DNA is TGCGCCAGCAGCCTTTTGGGGGACACCGGGGAGCTGTTTTTT. The rearrangement joins TRBV5-1 to TRBJ2-2; the D call may be TRBD1 or TRBD2 (5 bases each). This CDR3 has 14 amino acids. The V and J ends lost 4 bases and 3 bases respectively, with 10 bases between them. Germline V CDR1 and CDR2: SGHRS, YFSETQ.